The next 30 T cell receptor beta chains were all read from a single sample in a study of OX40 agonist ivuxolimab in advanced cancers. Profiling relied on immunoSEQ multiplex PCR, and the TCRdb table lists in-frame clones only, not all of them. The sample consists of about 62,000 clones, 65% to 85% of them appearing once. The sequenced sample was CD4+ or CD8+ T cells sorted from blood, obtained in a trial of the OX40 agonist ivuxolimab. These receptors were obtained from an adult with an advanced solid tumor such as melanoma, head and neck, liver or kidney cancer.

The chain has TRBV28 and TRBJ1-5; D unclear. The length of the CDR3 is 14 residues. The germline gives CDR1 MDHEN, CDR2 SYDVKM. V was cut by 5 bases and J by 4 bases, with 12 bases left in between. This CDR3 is CASSQSGTNQPQHF. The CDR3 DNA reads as TGTGCCAGCAGTCAAAGCGGAACTAATCAGCCCCAGCATTTT.

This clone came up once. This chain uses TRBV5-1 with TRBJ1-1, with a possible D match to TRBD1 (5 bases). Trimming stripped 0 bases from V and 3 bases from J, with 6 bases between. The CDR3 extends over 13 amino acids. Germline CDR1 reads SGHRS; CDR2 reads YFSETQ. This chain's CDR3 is CASSLDRYTEAFF. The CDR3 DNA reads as TGCGCCAGCAGCTTGGACAGGTACACTGAAGCTTTCTTT.

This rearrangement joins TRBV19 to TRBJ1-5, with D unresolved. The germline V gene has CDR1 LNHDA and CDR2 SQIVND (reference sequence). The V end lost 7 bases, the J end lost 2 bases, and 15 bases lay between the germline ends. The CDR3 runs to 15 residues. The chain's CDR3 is CASTRIHGGNQPQHF. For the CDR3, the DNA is TGTGCCAGTACACGCATTCATGGAGGCAATCAGCCCCAGCATTTT.

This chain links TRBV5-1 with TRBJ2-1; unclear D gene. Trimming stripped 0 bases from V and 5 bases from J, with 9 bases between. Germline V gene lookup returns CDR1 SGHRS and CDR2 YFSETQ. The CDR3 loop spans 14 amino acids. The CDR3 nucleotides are TGCGCCAGCAGCTTGGTTCAGCCTGACAATGAGCAGTTCTTC. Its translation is CASSLVQPDNEQFF.

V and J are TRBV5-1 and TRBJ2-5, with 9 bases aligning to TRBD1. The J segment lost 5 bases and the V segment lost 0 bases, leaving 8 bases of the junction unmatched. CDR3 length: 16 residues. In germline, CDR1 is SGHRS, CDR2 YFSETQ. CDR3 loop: CASSLGNTGGGETQYF. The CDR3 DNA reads TGCGCCAGCAGCTTGGGAAATACAGGGGGCGGTGAGACCCAGTACTTC. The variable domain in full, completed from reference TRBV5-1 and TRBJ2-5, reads KAGVTQTPRYLIKTRGQQVTLSCSPISGHRSVSWYQQTPGQGLQFLFEYFSETQRNKGNFPGRFSGRQFSNSRSEMNVSTLELGDSALYLCASSLGNTGGGETQYFGPGTRLLVL.

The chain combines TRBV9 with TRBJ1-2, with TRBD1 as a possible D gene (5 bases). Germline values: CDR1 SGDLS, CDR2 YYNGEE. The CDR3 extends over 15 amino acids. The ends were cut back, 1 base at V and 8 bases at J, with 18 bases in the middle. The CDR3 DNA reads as TGTGCCAGCAGCGTATCATTCGGGACCCAAAGCGGCTACACCTTC. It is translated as CASSVSFGTQSGYTF.

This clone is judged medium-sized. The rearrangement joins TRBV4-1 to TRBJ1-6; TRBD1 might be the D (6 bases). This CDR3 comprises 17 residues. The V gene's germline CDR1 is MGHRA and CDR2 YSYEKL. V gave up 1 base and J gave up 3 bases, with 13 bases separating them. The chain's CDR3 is CASSQVGTGSYNSPLHF. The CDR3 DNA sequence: TGCGCCAGCAGCCAAGTAGGAACAGGGAGCTATAATTCACCCCTCCACTTT.

The CDR3, as DNA: TGTGCCAGTAGTAGAGATGGACAGGATAGCAATCAGCCCCAGCATTTT. This codes for CASSRDGQDSNQPQHF. The chain employs TRBV19 and TRBJ1-5; 7 bases are a match to TRBD1. V lost 4 bases and J lost 0; bases outside the gene matches: 6. The CDR3 is 16 amino acids. Per the germline V gene, CDR1 is LNHDA and CDR2 is SQIVND (reference sequence).

The CDR3 region is CARPGQGAYEQYF. The CDR3 coding sequence is TGCGCCAGGCCGGGACAGGGGGCCTACGAGCAGTACTTC. V usage is TRBV10-1 and J usage is TRBJ2-7; 11 bases are shared with TRBD1. Germline assignment: CDR1 WNHNN and CDR2 SYGVQD (reference sequence). After removal of 9 bases from V and 2 bases from J, the junction contained 3 bases not matched to a gene. The CDR3 extends over 13 amino acids.

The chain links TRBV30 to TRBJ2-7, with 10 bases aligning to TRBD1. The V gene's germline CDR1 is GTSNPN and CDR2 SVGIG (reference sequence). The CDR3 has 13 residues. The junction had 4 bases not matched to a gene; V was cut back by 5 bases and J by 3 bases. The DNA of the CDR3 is TGTGCCTGGCTCAGGACAGGGGGCTACGAGCAGTACTTC. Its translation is CAWLRTGGYEQYF.

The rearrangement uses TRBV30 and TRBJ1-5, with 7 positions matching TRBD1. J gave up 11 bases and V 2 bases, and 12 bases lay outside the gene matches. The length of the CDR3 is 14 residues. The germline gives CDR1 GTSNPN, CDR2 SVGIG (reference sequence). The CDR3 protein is CAWSLPGQSMTQHF. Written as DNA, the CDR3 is TGTGCCTGGAGTTTACCGGGACAGAGTATGACCCAGCATTTT.

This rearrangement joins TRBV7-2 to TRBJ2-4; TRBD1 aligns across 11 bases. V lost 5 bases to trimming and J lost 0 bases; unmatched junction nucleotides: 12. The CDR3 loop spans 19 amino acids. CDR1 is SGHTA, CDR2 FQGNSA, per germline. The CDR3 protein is CASSPRDRGGSLAKNIQYF. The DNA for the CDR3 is TGTGCCAGCAGCCCTCGGGACAGGGGGGGGTCTTTAGCCAAAAACATTCAGTACTTC.

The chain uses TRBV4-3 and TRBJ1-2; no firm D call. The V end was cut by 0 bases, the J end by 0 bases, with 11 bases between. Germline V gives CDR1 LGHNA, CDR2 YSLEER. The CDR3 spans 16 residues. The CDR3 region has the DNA TGCGCCAGCAGCCAAGAAGGCGGGGTAGCTAACTATGGCTACACCTTC. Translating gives CASSQEGGVANYGYTF.

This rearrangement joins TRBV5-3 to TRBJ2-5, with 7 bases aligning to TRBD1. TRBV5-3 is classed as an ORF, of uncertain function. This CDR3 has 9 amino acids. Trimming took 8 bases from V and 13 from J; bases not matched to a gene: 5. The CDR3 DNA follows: TGTGCCAGCAGCCGGGACAGGTACTTC. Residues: CASSRDRYF.

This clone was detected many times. The CDR3 spells CASSRHLLQGASNYGYTF. The CDR3, as DNA: TGTGCCAGCAGCCGCCACCTGTTACAGGGGGCTTCAAACTATGGCTACACCTTC. This chain connects TRBV14 to TRBJ1-2; 9 bases are a match to TRBD1. Germline CDR1 and CDR2: SGHDN and FVKESK. The J segment lost 2 bases and the V segment lost 4 bases, leaving 14 bases of the junction unmatched. This CDR3 spans 18 amino acids.

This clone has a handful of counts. The CDR3 coding sequence is TGTGCCAGCAGCCAAGAAGTGGCGGACAGGGGGCGAATCAGCTCTGGAAACACCATATATTTT. It codes for CASSQEVADRGRISSGNTIYF. The chain couples TRBV4-2 to TRBJ1-3; 11 positions match TRBD1. The J segment lost 0 bases and the V segment lost 0 bases, leaving 13 bases of the junction unmatched. CDR1 is LGHNA and CDR2 is YNFKEQ in the germline V gene. CDR3 length: 21 residues.

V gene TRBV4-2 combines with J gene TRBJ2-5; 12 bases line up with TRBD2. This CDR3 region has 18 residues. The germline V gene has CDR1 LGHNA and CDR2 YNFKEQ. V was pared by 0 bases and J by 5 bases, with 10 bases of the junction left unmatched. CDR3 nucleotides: TGTGCCAGCAGCCAAGACCTAGCGGGGGGGCCTGGGGTGGAGACCCAGTACTTC. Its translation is CASSQDLAGGPGVETQYF.

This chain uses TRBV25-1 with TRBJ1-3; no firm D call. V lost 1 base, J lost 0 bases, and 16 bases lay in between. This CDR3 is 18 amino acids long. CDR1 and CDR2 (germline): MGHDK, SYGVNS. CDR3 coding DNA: TGTGCCAGCAGTGAATTTCGAGGCAGAGCCTTCTCTGGAAACACCATATATTTT. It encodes CASSEFRGRAFSGNTIYF.

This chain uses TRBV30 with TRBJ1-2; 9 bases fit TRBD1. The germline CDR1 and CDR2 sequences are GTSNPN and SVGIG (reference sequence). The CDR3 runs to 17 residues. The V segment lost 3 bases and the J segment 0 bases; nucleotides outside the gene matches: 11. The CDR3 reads CAWRLGQGKFANYGYTF. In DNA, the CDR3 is TGTGCCTGGAGATTGGGACAGGGCAAATTCGCTAACTATGGCTACACCTTC.

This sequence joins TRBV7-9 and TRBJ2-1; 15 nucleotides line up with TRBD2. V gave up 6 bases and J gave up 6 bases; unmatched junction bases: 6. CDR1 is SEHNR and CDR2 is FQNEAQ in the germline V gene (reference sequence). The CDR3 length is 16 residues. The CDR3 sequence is CASSRTSGGAVNEQFF. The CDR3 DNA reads TGTGCCAGCAGTCGGACTAGCGGGGGGGCCGTCAATGAGCAGTTCTTC.

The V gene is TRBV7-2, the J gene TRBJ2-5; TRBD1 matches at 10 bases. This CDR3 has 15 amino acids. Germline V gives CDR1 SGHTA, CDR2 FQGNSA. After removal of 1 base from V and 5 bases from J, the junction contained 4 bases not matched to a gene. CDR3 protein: CASSLVRTGGETQYF. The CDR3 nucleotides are TGTGCCAGCAGCTTAGTACGGACAGGGGGGGAGACCCAGTACTTC.

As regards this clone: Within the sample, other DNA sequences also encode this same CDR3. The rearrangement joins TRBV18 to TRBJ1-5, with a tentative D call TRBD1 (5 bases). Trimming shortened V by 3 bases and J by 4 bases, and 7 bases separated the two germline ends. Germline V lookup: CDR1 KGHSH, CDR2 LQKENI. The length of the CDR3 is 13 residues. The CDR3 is CASSPGQNQPQHF. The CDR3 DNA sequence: TGTGCCAGCTCACCGGGGCAAAATCAGCCCCAGCATTTT.

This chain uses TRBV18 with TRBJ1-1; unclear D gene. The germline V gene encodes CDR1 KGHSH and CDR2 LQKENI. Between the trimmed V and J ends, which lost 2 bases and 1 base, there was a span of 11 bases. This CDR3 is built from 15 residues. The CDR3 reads CASSPTPGKNTEAFF. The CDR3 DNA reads TGTGCCAGCTCACCAACCCCGGGAAAGAACACTGAAGCTTTCTTT. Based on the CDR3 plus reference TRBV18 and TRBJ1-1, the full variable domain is NAGVMQNPRHLVRRRGQEARLRCSPMKGHSHVYWYRQLPEEGLKFMVYLQKENIIDESGMPKERFSAEFPKEGPSILRIQQVVRGDSAAYFCASSPTPGKNTEAFFGQGTRLTVV.

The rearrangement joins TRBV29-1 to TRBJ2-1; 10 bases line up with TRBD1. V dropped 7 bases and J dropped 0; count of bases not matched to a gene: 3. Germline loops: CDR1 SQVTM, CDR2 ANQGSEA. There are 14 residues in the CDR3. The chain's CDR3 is CSATGGHSYNEQFF. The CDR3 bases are TGCAGCGCGACAGGGGGCCACTCCTACAATGAGCAGTTCTTC.

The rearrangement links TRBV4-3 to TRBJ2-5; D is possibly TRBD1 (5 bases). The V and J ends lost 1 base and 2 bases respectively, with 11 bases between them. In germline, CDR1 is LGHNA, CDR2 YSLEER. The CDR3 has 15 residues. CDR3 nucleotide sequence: TGCGCCAGCAGCCAAGGGGCAGGGCTACAAGAGACCCAGTACTTC. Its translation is CASSQGAGLQETQYF.

The CDR3 DNA follows: TGTGCCAGCAGTTTGACAGGGAAGGACTACACCTTC. It yields the protein CASSLTGKDYTF. The rearrangement links TRBV28 to TRBJ1-2; 7 bases match TRBD1. V shed 3 bases and J 10 bases; nucleotides not matched to a gene: 5. This CDR3 has 12 residues. CDR1 is MDHEN, CDR2 SYDVKM, per germline.

This CDR3 is CASSQDNTGGVSSGYTF. CDR3 bases: TGTGCCAGCAGCCAAGATAACACAGGGGGCGTCTCTAGCGGCTACACCTTC. The chain links TRBV4-2 to TRBJ1-2; the match to TRBD1 covers 9 bases. The V gene end was trimmed by 0 bases and the J gene end by 8 bases; junction bases not matched to a gene: 13. CDR1 and CDR2 from the germline V gene are LGHNA and YNFKEQ. This CDR3 is 17 amino acids long.

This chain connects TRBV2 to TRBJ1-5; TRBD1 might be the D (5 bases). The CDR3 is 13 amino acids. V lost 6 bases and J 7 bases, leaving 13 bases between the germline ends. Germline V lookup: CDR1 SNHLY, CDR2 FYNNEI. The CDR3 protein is CASRWGEGQPQHF. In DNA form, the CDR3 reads TGTGCCAGCAGGTGGGGGGAAGGCCAGCCCCAGCATTTT. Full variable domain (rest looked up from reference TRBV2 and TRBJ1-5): EPEVTQTPSHQVTQMGQEVILRCVPISNHLYFYWYRQILGQKVEFLVSFYNNEISEKSEIFDDQFSVERPDGSNFTLKIRSTKLEDSAMYFCASRWGEGQPQHFGDGTRLSIL.

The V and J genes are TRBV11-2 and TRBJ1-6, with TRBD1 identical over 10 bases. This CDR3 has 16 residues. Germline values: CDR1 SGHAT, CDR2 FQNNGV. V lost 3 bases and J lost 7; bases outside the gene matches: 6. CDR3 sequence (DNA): TGTGCCAGCAGCTTCCGGACAGGGGGTCGGAATTCACCCCTCCACTTT. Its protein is CASSFRTGGRNSPLHF.

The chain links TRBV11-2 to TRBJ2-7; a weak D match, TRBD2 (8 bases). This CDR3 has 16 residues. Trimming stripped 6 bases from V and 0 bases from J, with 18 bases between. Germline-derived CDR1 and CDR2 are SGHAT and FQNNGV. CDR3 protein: CASRGLGGSSSYEQYF. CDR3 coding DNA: TGTGCCAGCAGGGGACTAGGGGGCTCTAGCTCCTACGAGCAGTACTTC. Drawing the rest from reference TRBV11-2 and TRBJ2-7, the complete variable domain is EAGVAQSPRYKIIEKRQSVAFWCNPISGHATLYWYQQILGQGPKLLIQFQNNGVVDDSQLPKDRFSAERLKGVDSTLKIQPAKLEDSAVYLCASRGLGGSSSYEQYFGPGTRLTVT.